The present TCR beta chain was sequenced within a study of blood T cell repertoires in COVID-19 (dated by TCRdb to 2018 to 2020). Concerning the study at large: The collaborator samples originated in the United States, Italy and Spain and spanned the acute and convalescent phases of COVID-19. The material from the prospective study consisted of cDNA or gDNA derived from T cells, B-cell-depleted T cells, or PBMCs. The dataset comprised deeply sampled blood TCRbeta repertoires from subjects exposed to, actively infected with, or recovered from COVID-19. A freely available public database, intended as a resource for researchers studying the immune response to SARS-CoV-2, is where the repertoires were released. The samples were drawn from the first 160 participants of the ongoing ImmuneRACE study and from about 1,200 subjects provided by 6 global collaborators. Nearly every sample came with metadata listing a de-identified subject ID, COVID-19 status, age in years and sex. Where available, HLA class I and class II types were taken from metadata supplied by the sample provider and were not determined by assay-based typing.

Turning to this clone: Its antigen is not yet known. The sample holds no much larger clone one base away, and base qualities are not on file.

The immunoSEQ Assay, a bias-controlled multiplex PCR, was used to amplify TCRbeta CDR3 regions from genomic DNA. Regarding the original processing steps: Nucleated cell counts per sample were estimated from amplification of reference gene primers within the assay. To quantify the absolute abundance of each unique TCRbeta CDR3 rearrangement, sequence reads were collapsed and filtered. Productive Simpson clonality was computed per sample as the square root of Simpson's diversity index over productive rearrangements. Imported from immuneACCESS, the table was reduced by TCRdb to in-frame sequences with V and J called. These copies leave out some clones; in studies compared against another copy, an unresolved V gene accounts for under half, and the cause of the remainder is not known. For V, J and clone size, that table is used; D and trimming come from the DNA. The sample table holds over 20,000 clones, of which over 60% were seen once. The top ten hold roughly 40% of the sample.

Here is what the overall study found, with its caveats: Clinical and demographic metadata were provided uncurated, with the amount varying by source and participant.

The collaborating institutions used their own protocols to collect whole blood in K2EDTA tubes. For TCRbeta analysis, collaborators shipped samples as frozen whole blood, isolated PBMCs, or DNA extracted from either of those sample types. Sequences LNHDA (CDR1) and SQIVND (CDR2) are obtained from the germline V gene (reference sequence). V trim: 8 bases; J trim: 8 bases; unmatched bases: 9. The cysteine opens and the phenylalanine closes a CDR3 of 14 amino acids. Only the CDR3 region is kept as DNA, spanning 42 bases read in frame from base 1. The TCR comes from a woman of 80 years or more with acute or convalescent COVID-19. The V gene is TRBV19 and the J gene is TRBJ2-1; 10 nucleotides in the junction match TRBD1. Sequenced material: peripheral blood. The base sequence is TGTGCCAGTTTTGGACAGGGGGTAGGTGATGAGCAGTTCTTC. The translation is CASFGQGVGDEQFF.